Listed below are T cell receptor beta chains from one sample, sequenced in a study of cytomegalovirus exposure and HLA in healthy donors. Libraries were prepared by immunoSEQ multiplex PCR; TCRdb keeps only in-frame clonotypes and omits some of them. The sample contains about 220,000 clones, about nine tenths of which appear only once. The source material was PBMCs. These receptors originate from a woman under 30 in good health and CMV-seronegative. Each CDR3 is given with its conserved first and last residue. A D gene is named only where the DNA matches it firmly. Some rows have no size entry. The others give once, few or many, or a class for an expanded clone.

abundance: -; d_gene: -; len: 16; j_gene: TRBJ1-2; v_gene: TRBV5-1; CDR3aa: CASSLDGQVLVYGYTF; CDR3nt: TGCGCCAGCAGCTTGGATGGGCAGGTCCTCGTCTATGGCTACACCTTC
abundance: -; d_gene: TRBD1; len: 14; j_gene: TRBJ2-7; v_gene: TRBV30; CDR3aa: CAWSLDRAQFEQYF; CDR3nt: TGTGCCTGGAGTCTGGACAGGGCACAATTCGAGCAGTACTTC
abundance: -; d_gene: TRBD1; len: 12; j_gene: TRBJ1-1; v_gene: TRBV5-1; CDR3aa: CASSPEGQGAFF; CDR3nt: TGCGCCAGCAGCCCAGAGGGACAGGGGGCTTTCTTT
abundance: once; d_gene: -; len: 19; j_gene: TRBJ2-4; v_gene: TRBV11-2; CDR3aa: CASSSLYGSSLRPRNIQYF; CDR3nt: TGTGCCAGCAGCTCCCTCTACGGGAGCAGTCTTCGTCCAAGGAACATTCAGTACTTC
abundance: -; d_gene: -; len: 15; j_gene: TRBJ2-1; v_gene: TRBV9; CDR3aa: CASSVGAMTYNEQFF; CDR3nt: TGTGCCAGCAGCGTAGGAGCAATGACTTACAATGAGCAGTTCTTC
abundance: once; d_gene: -; len: 11; j_gene: TRBJ2-1; v_gene: TRBV5-1; CDR3aa: CASRASNEQFF; CDR3nt: TGCGCCAGCAGGGCCTCCAATGAGCAGTTCTTC
abundance: few; d_gene: -; len: 11; j_gene: TRBJ1-1; v_gene: TRBV30; CDR3aa: CAWNWGSEAFF; CDR3nt: TGTGCCTGGAATTGGGGCTCTGAAGCTTTCTTT
abundance: -; d_gene: TRBD1; len: 14; j_gene: TRBJ2-5; v_gene: TRBV30; CDR3aa: CAWNRDRGRETQYF; CDR3nt: TGTGCCTGGAATCGGGACAGGGGAAGAGAGACCCAGTACTTC
abundance: -; d_gene: -; len: 14; j_gene: TRBJ2-7; v_gene: TRBV29-1; CDR3aa: CSAEESGTGFRQYF; CDR3nt: TGCAGCGCCGAGGAATCGGGAACTGGGTTTAGGCAGTACTTC
abundance: few; d_gene: -; len: 12; j_gene: TRBJ1-1; v_gene: TRBV30; CDR3aa: CAWSAGGTEAFF; CDR3nt: TGTGCCTGGAGTGCGGGAGGAACTGAAGCTTTCTTT
abundance: -; d_gene: TRBD2; len: 16; j_gene: TRBJ2-5; v_gene: TRBV4-1; CDR3aa: CASSQVSLAGGETQYF; CDR3nt: TGCGCCAGCAGCCAAGTGAGCCTAGCGGGAGGTGAGACCCAGTACTTC
abundance: -; d_gene: -; len: 16; j_gene: TRBJ1-5; v_gene: TRBV28; CDR3aa: CASRSTSGTSNQPQHF; CDR3nt: TGTGCCAGCAGATCAACCTCCGGGACAAGCAATCAGCCCCAGCATTTT
abundance: -; d_gene: TRBD1; len: 15; j_gene: TRBJ1-4; v_gene: TRBV15; CDR3aa: CATSRDHRGNEKLFF; CDR3nt: TGTGCCACCAGCAGAGATCACAGGGGTAATGAAAAACTGTTTTTT
abundance: -; d_gene: -; len: 16; j_gene: TRBJ1-5; v_gene: TRBV7-2; CDR3aa: CASSQLRVYSNQPQHF; CDR3nt: TGTGCCAGCAGCCAGTTGAGGGTTTATAGCAATCAGCCCCAGCATTTT
abundance: -; d_gene: -; len: 15; j_gene: TRBJ1-5; v_gene: TRBV5-6; CDR3aa: CASSSVGGSNQPQHF; CDR3nt: TGTGCCAGCAGCTCAGTGGGAGGGAGCAATCAGCCCCAGCATTTT
abundance: -; d_gene: -; len: 12; j_gene: TRBJ2-7; v_gene: TRBV2; CDR3aa: CASSDALYEQYF; CDR3nt: TGTGCCAGCAGTGACGCACTCTACGAGCAGTACTTC
abundance: -; d_gene: TRBD1; len: 15; j_gene: TRBJ2-1; v_gene: TRBV28; CDR3aa: CASSLFRTGLDEQFF; CDR3nt: TGTGCCAGCAGTTTATTTAGGACAGGCTTGGATGAGCAGTTCTTC
abundance: once; d_gene: TRBD1; len: 13; j_gene: TRBJ2-7; v_gene: TRBV15; CDR3aa: CATSQGAVYEQYF; CDR3nt: TGTGCCACCAGCCAGGGGGCAGTTTACGAGCAGTACTTC
abundance: -; d_gene: -; len: 13; j_gene: TRBJ2-7; v_gene: TRBV29-1; CDR3aa: CSVADYGPYEQYF; CDR3nt: TGCAGCGTAGCCGACTACGGGCCTTACGAGCAGTACTTC
abundance: once; d_gene: TRBD1; len: 15; j_gene: TRBJ1-4; v_gene: TRBV6-5; CDR3aa: CASRPGGGGNEKLFF; CDR3nt: TGTGCCAGCAGGCCAGGGGGCGGCGGGAATGAAAAACTGTTTTTT
abundance: -; d_gene: TRBD2; len: 17; j_gene: TRBJ2-7; v_gene: TRBV2; CDR3aa: CASSFGIALAGVDEQYF; CDR3nt: TGTGCCAGCAGTTTTGGCATAGCTCTAGCGGGAGTGGACGAGCAGTACTTC
abundance: -; d_gene: -; len: 14; j_gene: TRBJ1-2; v_gene: TRBV11-2; CDR3aa: CASSLVGADYGYTF; CDR3nt: TGTGCCAGCAGCTTAGTGGGGGCGGACTATGGCTACACCTTC
abundance: -; d_gene: TRBD2; len: 16; j_gene: TRBJ2-3; v_gene: TRBV2; CDR3aa: CASRKRTSAGTDTQYF; CDR3nt: TGTGCCAGCAGGAAGAGGACTAGCGCGGGCACAGATACGCAGTATTTT
abundance: -; d_gene: -; len: 12; j_gene: TRBJ1-1; v_gene: TRBV2; CDR3aa: CASSLQVPEAFF; CDR3nt: TGTGCCAGCAGTCTCCAGGTTCCTGAAGCTTTCTTT
abundance: -; d_gene: TRBD1; len: 14; j_gene: TRBJ1-4; v_gene: TRBV5-5; CDR3aa: CASSVGQGGEKLFF; CDR3nt: TGTGCCAGCAGCGTAGGACAGGGCGGAGAAAAACTGTTTTTT
abundance: -; d_gene: -; len: 13; j_gene: TRBJ1-3; v_gene: TRBV5-1; CDR3aa: CASSLDSGNTIYF; CDR3nt: TGCGCCAGCAGCTTGGACTCCGGAAACACCATATATTTT
abundance: -; d_gene: -; len: 17; j_gene: TRBJ2-3; v_gene: TRBV7-6; CDR3aa: CASSLRPGQTSTDTQYF; CDR3nt: TGTGCCAGCAGCTTAAGGCCAGGACAGACAAGCACAGATACGCAGTATTTT
abundance: -; d_gene: -; len: 15; j_gene: TRBJ1-2; v_gene: TRBV29-1; CDR3aa: CSVDRQGGKDYGYTF; CDR3nt: TGCAGCGTTGATCGGCAGGGCGGAAAGGACTATGGCTACACCTTC
abundance: -; d_gene: TRBD1; len: 14; j_gene: TRBJ1-5; v_gene: TRBV6-5; CDR3aa: CASSPTGLGQPQHF; CDR3nt: TGTGCCAGCAGCCCGACAGGGTTAGGCCAGCCCCAGCATTTT
abundance: -; d_gene: -; len: 15; j_gene: TRBJ1-2; v_gene: TRBV28; CDR3aa: CASSDMEGGSYGYTF; CDR3nt: TGTGCCAGCAGTGACATGGAGGGCGGCTCCTATGGCTACACCTTC
abundance: once; d_gene: TRBD1; len: 20; j_gene: TRBJ1-2; v_gene: TRBV28; CDR3aa: CASVGVVLGRDSASNYGYTF; CDR3nt: TGTGCCAGCGTCGGGGTAGTTCTTGGTCGGGACAGCGCTTCTAACTATGGCTACACCTTC
abundance: -; d_gene: TRBD1; len: 13; j_gene: TRBJ2-1; v_gene: TRBV19; CDR3aa: CASRDRGMNEQFF; CDR3nt: TGTGCCAGTAGGGACAGGGGCATGAATGAGCAGTTCTTC
abundance: -; d_gene: -; len: 15; j_gene: TRBJ2-7; v_gene: TRBV6-1; CDR3aa: CASSEYRRGDGEQYF; CDR3nt: TGTGCCAGCAGTGAATATCGCAGGGGGGACGGGGAGCAGTACTTC
abundance: -; d_gene: -; len: 15; j_gene: TRBJ1-3; v_gene: TRBV9; CDR3aa: CASSVEGYSGNTIYF; CDR3nt: TGTGCCAGCAGCGTAGAGGGGTACTCTGGAAACACCATATATTTT
abundance: -; d_gene: -; len: 11; j_gene: TRBJ2-2; v_gene: TRBV28; CDR3aa: CASSFSGELFF; CDR3nt: TGTGCCAGCAGTTTTTCTGGGGAGCTGTTTTTT
abundance: -; d_gene: TRBD1; len: 15; j_gene: TRBJ1-2; v_gene: TRBV5-1; CDR3aa: CASSGTGTGILGYTF; CDR3nt: TGCGCCAGCAGCGGGACCGGGACAGGGATTCTTGGCTACACCTTC
abundance: -; d_gene: -; len: 13; j_gene: TRBJ2-4; v_gene: TRBV6-1; CDR3aa: CASSGRGRNIQYF; CDR3nt: TGTGCCAGCAGTGGGCGGGGGCGCAACATTCAGTACTTC
abundance: once; d_gene: TRBD1; len: 17; j_gene: TRBJ1-2; v_gene: TRBV18; CDR3aa: CASSPRGTGPIKNGYTF; CDR3nt: TGTGCCAGCTCACCACGGGGGACAGGCCCCATTAAAAATGGCTACACCTTC
abundance: -; d_gene: TRBD2; len: 14; j_gene: TRBJ2-3; v_gene: TRBV27; CDR3aa: CASSLREGPDTQYF; CDR3nt: TGTGCCAGCAGTTTACGGGAGGGCCCGGATACGCAGTATTTT
abundance: -; d_gene: TRBD2; len: 16; j_gene: TRBJ2-5; v_gene: TRBV5-1; CDR3aa: CASSGGSSGRAETQYF; CDR3nt: TGCGCCAGCAGCGGGGGGTCTAGCGGGAGAGCAGAGACCCAGTACTTC
abundance: -; d_gene: TRBD2; len: 17; j_gene: TRBJ2-1; v_gene: TRBV5-1; CDR3aa: CASSIGTSGSSYNEQFF; CDR3nt: TGCGCCAGCAGCATAGGGACTAGCGGGAGCTCCTACAATGAGCAGTTCTTC
abundance: -; d_gene: TRBD1; len: 17; j_gene: TRBJ1-5; v_gene: TRBV19; CDR3aa: CASSFGQGQSAGRPQHF; CDR3nt: TGTGCCAGTAGTTTCGGACAGGGGCAATCAGCCGGCCGGCCCCAGCATTTT
abundance: -; d_gene: TRBD2; len: 14; j_gene: TRBJ2-5; v_gene: TRBV27; CDR3aa: CASSLLAGAETQYF; CDR3nt: TGTGCCAGCAGTTTACTAGCGGGAGCGGAGACCCAGTACTTC
abundance: -; d_gene: -; len: 14; j_gene: TRBJ2-7; v_gene: TRBV5-1; CDR3aa: CASSLDGLPYEQYF; CDR3nt: TGCGCCAGCAGCTTGGACGGTCTACCCTACGAGCAGTACTTC
abundance: -; d_gene: -; len: 13; j_gene: TRBJ1-2; v_gene: TRBV28; CDR3aa: CASSRGGSGGYTF; CDR3nt: TGTGCCAGCAGTCGTGGGGGGTCAGGTGGCTACACCTTC
abundance: -; d_gene: TRBD2; len: 16; j_gene: TRBJ2-1; v_gene: TRBV5-1; CDR3aa: CASSLVVSGGYNEQFF; CDR3nt: TGCGCCAGCAGCTTGGTTGTTAGCGGGGGGTACAATGAGCAGTTCTTC
abundance: -; d_gene: TRBD1; len: 16; j_gene: TRBJ2-7; v_gene: TRBV15; CDR3aa: CATQLVPGQGLYEQYF; CDR3nt: TGTGCCACCCAACTCGTTCCGGGACAGGGGCTCTACGAGCAGTACTTC
abundance: once; d_gene: -; len: 15; j_gene: TRBJ1-5; v_gene: TRBV5-1; CDR3aa: CASSLADSSNQPQHF; CDR3nt: TGCGCCAGCAGCTTGGCGGACAGTAGCAATCAGCCCCAGCATTTT
abundance: -; d_gene: -; len: 11; j_gene: TRBJ2-5; v_gene: TRBV6-5; CDR3aa: CASASRETQYF; CDR3nt: TGTGCCAGCGCTTCGAGGGAGACCCAGTACTTC
abundance: once; d_gene: TRBD2; len: 17; j_gene: TRBJ2-6; v_gene: TRBV7-7; CDR3aa: CASSLGLAGPGANVLTF; CDR3nt: TGTGCCAGCAGCTTAGGACTAGCGGGACCTGGGGCCAACGTCCTGACTTTC
abundance: -; d_gene: -; len: 12; j_gene: TRBJ2-5; v_gene: TRBV7-7; CDR3aa: CASTSPGETQYF; CDR3nt: TGTGCTAGCACCAGCCCGGGGGAGACCCAGTACTTC
abundance: -; d_gene: TRBD2; len: 17; j_gene: TRBJ2-3; v_gene: TRBV5-4; CDR3aa: CASSLAVSGRNTDTQYF; CDR3nt: TGTGCCAGCAGCTTGGCGGTCAGCGGGAGGAACACAGATACGCAGTATTTT
abundance: -; d_gene: TRBD2; len: 16; j_gene: TRBJ2-7; v_gene: TRBV7-9; CDR3aa: CASSGEGWETNYEQYF; CDR3nt: TGTGCCAGCAGTGGGGAGGGATGGGAGACGAACTACGAGCAGTACTTC
abundance: -; d_gene: TRBD1; len: 14; j_gene: TRBJ2-7; v_gene: TRBV19; CDR3aa: CASSPGQGLYEQYF; CDR3nt: TGTGCCAGTAGTCCTGGACAGGGATTATACGAGCAGTACTTC
abundance: -; d_gene: -; len: 13; j_gene: TRBJ1-5; v_gene: TRBV6-5; CDR3aa: CASRRGLEQPQHF; CDR3nt: TGTGCCAGCAGGCGGGGGCTCGAGCAGCCCCAGCATTTT
abundance: -; d_gene: -; len: 15; j_gene: TRBJ2-7; v_gene: TRBV25-1; CDR3aa: CASSGSGRNSYEQYF; CDR3nt: TGTGCCAGCAGTGGTAGCGGTAGAAACTCCTACGAGCAGTACTTC
abundance: -; d_gene: TRBD2; len: 8; j_gene: TRBJ2-7; v_gene: TRBV30; CDR3aa: CAWGAGVF; CDR3nt: TGTGCCTGGGGGGCGGGGGTCTTC
abundance: -; d_gene: TRBD1; len: 15; j_gene: TRBJ1-1; v_gene: TRBV11-2; CDR3aa: CASSLGRQGATEAFF; CDR3nt: TGTGCCAGCAGCTTAGGAAGACAGGGGGCCACTGAAGCTTTCTTT